Below, one T cell receptor (beta chain) is given with its context. The antigen remains undetermined. The sample is drawn from a study of shared clonotypes between healthy human individuals. The study, taken as a whole, reports: Naive subsets typically showed greater estimated richness than memory subsets. Among donors, sharing of clonotypes was expected to be affected by sequencing depth.

Donors were healthy HIV-negative adults without recent acute infections or vaccinations. Method: immunoSEQ multiplex PCR; TCRdb's copy keeps in-frame clones and lacks some. The sample has a few million clones, 93% seen once. Sequencing used naive CD4+ T cells from PBMCs. Indicated subset: CD45RA+ positively selected. The sequence came from a man between 18 and 29 years old in good health. Some clones in this sample may be carry-over from other donors' samples.

The CDR3 spells CASSDACHGYTF. DNA of the CDR3: TGCGCCAGCAGTGACGCCTGCCATGGCTACACCTTC. This chain joins TRBV10-1 and TRBJ1-2; D is unresolved. Germline lookup yields CDR1 WNHNN and CDR2 SYGVQD (reference sequence). The V and J ends lost 3 bases and 6 bases respectively, with 8 bases between them. The length of the CDR3 is 12 residues.